These 5 T cell receptor beta chains share one sample of origin, sequenced in a study of blood T cell repertoires in COVID-19. Sequenced by immunoSEQ multiplex PCR; TCRdb stores in-frame clones only, minus some. The sample carries fewer than 700,000 clones, about 88% recorded once. Sequencing input: peripheral blood. Receptors originate from a woman aged 45-59 years with COVID-19, enrolled during active disease.

The chain has TRBV13 and TRBJ2-2; D possibly corresponds to TRBD1 (5 bases). Deletions cut 2 bases from V and 6 bases from J, with 10 bases between. This CDR3 is 14 amino acids long. Germline-derived CDR1 and CDR2 are PRHDT and FYEKMQ (reference sequence). The CDR3 DNA sequence: TGTGCCAGCAGCTTATGGTCAGGGTCCGGGGAGCTGTTTTTT. Protein: CASSLWSGSGELFF.

The gene calls are TRBV5-1 and TRBJ1-4; D is unclear. The CDR3 has 15 amino acids. Germline CDR1 and CDR2: SGHRS and YFSETQ. The V end lost 3 bases, the J end lost 4 bases, and 13 bases lay between the germline ends. CDR3 DNA sequence: TGCGCCAGCAGCTGGGTCGGAGGGTTTAATGAAAAACTGTTTTTT. The encoded protein is CASSWVGGFNEKLFF.

This clone was recorded only once. This chain joins TRBV5-6 and TRBJ2-3; D possibly corresponds to TRBD2 (6 bases). CDR3 length: 15 residues. CDR1 is SGHDT, CDR2 YYEEEE, per germline. Trimming pared 4 bases from V and 0 bases from J, leaving 12 bases between. CDR3 coding DNA: TGTGCCAGCAGCGCGGGACCCCAGAGCACAGATACGCAGTATTTT. Amino acids: CASSAGPQSTDTQYF.

The chain combines TRBV3-1 (or the pseudogene TRBV3-2) with TRBJ1-3; no clear D gene. Trimming stripped 4 bases from V and 0 bases from J, with 19 bases between. Germline CDR1 reads LGHDT; CDR2 reads YNNKEL (reference sequence). The CDR3 is 18 residues long. This chain's CDR3 is CASSPLRFEPGSGNTIYF. The CDR3 nucleotides read TGTGCCAGCAGCCCGTTGCGATTCGAGCCTGGCTCTGGAAACACCATATATTTT.

This chain links TRBV30 with TRBJ2-3; tentatively, D is TRBD2 (7 bases). This CDR3 has 14 residues. Trimming removed 5 bases at V and 5 bases at J, with 17 bases between. Looked up from germline, CDR1 is GTSNPN and CDR2 is SVGIG (reference sequence). The CDR3 DNA sequence: TGTGCCTGGGCCGCCGGGGGCGGGGGAGATACGCAGTATTTT. This codes for CAWAAGGGGDTQYF.